This is a list of T cell receptor beta chains from one sample in a study of cytomegalovirus exposure and HLA in healthy donors. Using immunoSEQ multiplex PCR, the repertoire was profiled, and TCRdb retains in-frame clones only, with some absent. The sample gives roughly 100,000 clones, around four fifths of which show up once; around 8.6% is in the top ten. The sequenced sample consisted of PBMCs. The source is a woman aged 40 to 55 in good health and CMV-seropositive. CDR3s include the opening cysteine and the closing phenylalanine or tryptophan. The order of the fields is V gene, D gene, J gene, clone size, CDR3 protein, CDR3 DNA. D genes are given only for firm matches. Clone size is stated in some rows and not others, as once, few, many or a class when expanded.

V: TRBV28
D: NA
J: TRBJ1-2
size: NA
CDR3: CASSFPGHFSAGYTF
DNA: TGTGCCAGCAGTTTCCCGGGACATTTCTCTGCTGGCTACACCTTC

V: TRBV9
D: TRBD2
J: TRBJ2-1
size: NA
CDR3: CASSVGGYGNEQFF
DNA: TGTGCCAGCAGCGTGGGAGGGTACGGGAATGAGCAGTTCTTC

V: TRBV28
D: TRBD2
J: TRBJ2-3
size: NA
CDR3: CASSKRELDTQYF
DNA: TGTGCCAGCAGTAAGCGGGAGTTAGATACGCAGTATTTT

V: TRBV4-3
D: TRBD1
J: TRBJ1-6
size: once
CDR3: CASSQDRGQNSPLHF
DNA: TGCGCCAGCAGCCAAGATAGGGGGCAGAATTCACCCCTCCACTTT

V: TRBV5-1
D: NA
J: TRBJ2-3
size: NA
CDR3: CASSIGQSHTDTQYF
DNA: TGCGCCAGCAGCATCGGACAGTCACACACAGATACGCAGTATTTT

V: TRBV28
D: NA
J: TRBJ2-7
size: once
CDR3: CASNPAPGVAYEQYF
DNA: TGTGCCAGCAACCCCGCCCCGGGGGTAGCCTACGAGCAGTACTTC

V: TRBV28
D: TRBD1
J: TRBJ1-5
size: NA
CDR3: CASSLVQGSQPQHF
DNA: TGTGCCAGCAGTTTGGTACAGGGGTCTCAGCCCCAGCATTTT

V: TRBV9
D: NA
J: TRBJ1-1
size: NA
CDR3: CASSARGLPAEAFF
DNA: TGTGCCAGCAGCGCCAGGGGCCTCCCGGCTGAAGCTTTCTTT

V: TRBV23-1
D: TRBD2
J: TRBJ2-3
size: NA
CDR3: CASSQWGGRTDTQYF
DNA: TGCGCCAGCAGTCAATGGGGCGGGAGGACAGATACGCAGTATTTT

V: TRBV5-4
D: TRBD1
J: TRBJ2-7
size: NA
CDR3: CASSKGQAPYEQYF
DNA: TGTGCCAGCAGCAAGGGACAGGCACCCTACGAGCAGTACTTC

V: TRBV19
D: TRBD2
J: TRBJ2-5
size: NA
CDR3: CASSPGHDGRETQYF
DNA: TGTGCCAGTAGTCCCGGACACGACGGGAGGGAGACCCAGTACTTC

V: TRBV18
D: TRBD1
J: TRBJ1-2
size: NA
CDR3: CASSPEGQGSGYTF
DNA: TGTGCCAGCTCACCAGAGGGACAGGGCAGTGGCTACACCTTC

V: TRBV19
D: NA
J: TRBJ1-2
size: NA
CDR3: CASTVRQGPSTYGYTF
DNA: TGTGCCAGTACTGTCCGCCAGGGCCCCTCTACGTATGGCTACACCTTC

V: TRBV2
D: NA
J: TRBJ2-5
size: NA
CDR3: CASSVEGSAETQYF
DNA: TGTGCCAGCAGTGTGGAGGGTTCGGCGGAGACCCAGTACTTC

V: TRBV7-8
D: NA
J: TRBJ2-3
size: NA
CDR3: CASSIPLGSPDTQYF
DNA: TGTGCCAGCAGCATCCCACTAGGCTCCCCAGATACGCAGTATTTT

V: TRBV27
D: NA
J: TRBJ2-2
size: NA
CDR3: CASRSSGTGELFF
DNA: TGTGCCAGCAGGTCCTCAGGAACCGGGGAGCTGTTTTTT

V: TRBV7-3
D: NA
J: TRBJ1-3
size: NA
CDR3: CASSSGLGNTIYF
DNA: TGTGCCAGCAGCTCAGGGTTGGGAAACACCATATATTTT

V: TRBV19
D: NA
J: TRBJ1-2
size: NA
CDR3: CASSIRDGVRGLFGDGYTF
DNA: TGTGCCAGTAGCATAAGAGACGGAGTCAGGGGTTTGTTCGGCGATGGCTACACCTTC

V: TRBV6-5
D: NA
J: TRBJ2-7
size: NA
CDR3: CASSYSQGLYEQYF
DNA: TGTGCCAGCAGTTACTCCCAGGGGCTTTACGAGCAGTACTTC

V: TRBV27
D: TRBD1
J: TRBJ2-1
size: NA
CDR3: CASSPSWGQEYNEQFF
DNA: TGTGCCAGCAGCCCCTCTTGGGGACAGGAGTACAATGAGCAGTTCTTC

V: TRBV9
D: NA
J: TRBJ1-2
size: NA
CDR3: CASSVNRFQGGGVRGYTF
DNA: TGTGCCAGCAGCGTAAACCGGTTCCAGGGAGGGGGGGTACGTGGCTACACCTTC

V: TRBV27
D: NA
J: TRBJ1-5
size: few
CDR3: CASSADSGGLNQPQHF
DNA: TGTGCCAGCAGTGCTGACAGTGGGGGACTAAATCAGCCCCAGCATTTT

V: TRBV6-4
D: NA
J: TRBJ1-2
size: once
CDR3: CASLSSGNYGYTF
DNA: TGTGCCAGCCTCTCGTCCGGGAACTATGGCTACACCTTC